The 29 T cell receptor beta chains below were found in one sample sequenced in a study of T cells after yellow fever vaccination. TCRdb analysed the 5' RACE reads with MiXCR anew, one entry per CDR3 protein. The sample lists under 550,000 distinct CDR3 sequences, 21% occurring once. The sample consisted of PBMCs, taken roughly 23 days after the first yellow fever vaccination. The source is a man younger than 35 who received the YFV17D yellow fever vaccine.

This clonotype has only a few counts. The genes are TRBV9 and TRBJ1-1; D not resolved. The CDR3 sequence is 17 residues long. The germline V and J ends were trimmed by 4 bases and 0 bases, with 19 bases remaining between them. CDR1 is SGDLS and CDR2 is YYNGEE in the germline V gene. CDR3 residues: CASSSPNGPDLNTEAFF. CDR3 nucleotide sequence: TGTGCCAGCAGCTCCCCGAACGGTCCAGACCTGAACACTGAAGCTTTCTTT.

This clonotype was recorded only once. This chain uses TRBV4-1 with TRBJ1-1; no firm D call. The CDR3 runs to 16 residues. Between the trimmed V and J ends, which lost 0 bases and 3 bases, there was a span of 14 bases. CDR1 and CDR2 from the germline V gene are MGHRA and YSYEKL. The CDR3 loop is CASSQDWSELDTEAFF. The CDR3 DNA reads as TGCGCCAGCAGCCAAGATTGGAGTGAACTGGACACTGAAGCTTTCTTT.

The chain combines TRBV12-3 or TRBV12-4 with TRBJ2-7; D is undetermined. V lost 5 bases and J 6 bases, leaving 8 bases between the germline ends. This CDR3 is built from 11 residues. The CDR3 spells CASSRLGEQYF. CDR3 DNA sequence: TGTGCCAGCAGTCGACTTGGCGAGCAGTACTTC.

This chain joins TRBV12-3 or TRBV12-4 and TRBJ1-2; D is unclear. The CDR3 contains 13 residues. Trimming left V 6 bases short and J 2 bases short, with 10 bases between. CDR3 protein: CASRPLGNYGYTF. CDR3 sequence (DNA): TGTGCCAGCAGGCCGTTAGGGAACTATGGCTACACCTTC.

The gene calls are TRBV7-6 and TRBJ2-1; D is uncertain. Trimming took 5 bases from V and 5 from J, leaving 10 bases between them. The CDR3 covers 13 residues. Germline values: CDR1 SGHVS, CDR2 FNYEAQ. The CDR3 protein is CASSQRQDNEQFF. The CDR3 DNA reads TGTGCCAGCAGCCAAAGGCAAGACAATGAGCAGTTCTTC.

In its sample, this clonotype was seen a few times. The chain employs TRBV7-9 and TRBJ2-5, with 10 positions matching TRBD1. Losses at the gene ends were 5 bases for V and 2 bases for J; bases not matched to a gene: 11. The CDR3 contains 17 residues. Germline V CDR1 and CDR2: SEHNR, FQNEAQ (reference sequence). The CDR3 loop reads CASSRRQGQGIQETQYF. The CDR3 DNA is TGTGCCAGCAGCCGCCGACAGGGACAGGGGATACAAGAGACCCAGTACTTC.

The genes are TRBV20-1 and TRBJ2-3, with 9 bases identical to TRBD2. The CDR3 has 15 residues. Trimming took 0 bases from V and 4 from J; bases not matched to a gene: 5. Germline CDR1 is DFQATT and CDR2 is SNEGSKA (reference sequence). CDR3 DNA: TGCAGTGCTAGAGAGTTGGCTAGCGGGGCAGATACGCAGTATTTT. Encoded protein: CSARELASGADTQYF.

The chain joins TRBV20-1 to TRBJ1-1, with 7 bases fitting TRBD1. Germline CDR1 and CDR2: DFQATT and SNEGSKA (reference sequence). The V segment lost 4 bases and the J segment 1 base; nucleotides outside the gene matches: 3. The CDR3 contains 13 residues. For the CDR3, the DNA is TGCAGTGCTAACCGGGACAGGAACACTGAAGCTTTCTTT. Protein: CSANRDRNTEAFF.

At least ten counts were recorded for this clonotype. The chain has TRBV10-3 and TRBJ2-2; the match to TRBD2 covers 8 bases. Germline V gene lookup returns CDR1 ENHRY and CDR2 SYGVKD. The CDR3 has 15 residues. The trim removed 5 bases at V and 1 base at J, leaving 3 bases unmatched. The CDR3, as DNA: TGTGCCATCAGTTCCAGCGGGAGGAACACCGGGGAGCTGTTTTTT. Translating it yields CAISSSGRNTGELFF.

This clonotype appeared a few times. The V gene is TRBV23-1, the J gene TRBJ2-5, with 8 bases matching TRBD2. TRBV23-1 is an ORF; its function is uncertain. J was trimmed by 4 bases and V by 9 bases; bases with no gene match: 16. This CDR3 is 16 amino acids long. DNA for the CDR3: TGCGCCAGTCCCCTCATAGCGGGGTTAATCTCAGAGACCCAGTACTTC. This codes for CASPLIAGLISETQYF.

The CDR3 coding sequence is TGTGCCAGCAGCCTAGCGGGACTTTACTCCTACAATGAGCAGTTCTTC. Its translation is CASSLAGLYSYNEQFF. This sequence joins TRBV5-4 and TRBJ2-1; TRBD2 agrees at 9 bases. The V gene end was trimmed by 4 bases and the J gene end by 0 bases; junction bases not matched to a gene: 5. The CDR3 loop spans 16 amino acids. In germline, CDR1 is SGHNT, CDR2 YYREEE (reference sequence). Full variable domain (missing parts from reference TRBV5-4 and TRBJ2-1): ETGVTQSPTHLIKTRGQQVTLRCSSQSGHNTVSWYQQALGQGPQFIFQYYREEENGRGNFPPRFSGLQFPNYSSELNVNALELDDSALYLCASSLAGLYSYNEQFFGPGTRLTVL.

This clonotype was seen only a few times. CDR3 sequence (DNA): TGTGCCATCAGTGAGTCGAAGGCAGGGGTGGGAGGTCAGCCCCAGCATTTT. Residues: CAISESKAGVGGQPQHF. This chain connects TRBV10-3 to TRBJ1-5; the D gene is possibly TRBD1 (6 bases). V was cut by 0 bases and J by 6 bases, with 18 bases left in between. The CDR3 is 17 amino acids. Germline CDR1 and CDR2: ENHRY and SYGVKD.

For the CDR3, the DNA is TGTGCCAGCAGTGACGCCGGGACGATTAACTATGGCTACACCTTC. It encodes CASSDAGTINYGYTF. The V gene is TRBV6-1, the J gene TRBJ1-2, with D possibly TRBD1 on 5 matching bases. Germline lookup yields CDR1 MNHNS and CDR2 SASEGT. The CDR3 extends over 15 amino acids. Trimming cost V 3 bases and J 1 base, with 12 bases left between them.

This CDR3 is CASTLPRQSGTAEAFF. The CDR3, as DNA: TGTGCCAGCACCCTCCCGAGACAGAGTGGAACGGCTGAAGCTTTCTTT. V gene TRBV6-2 or TRBV6-3 combines with J gene TRBJ1-1; D possibly corresponds to TRBD1 (5 bases). V was trimmed by 7 bases and J by 6 bases, leaving 24 bases between them. This CDR3 comprises 16 residues. The germline gives CDR1 MNHEY, CDR2 SVGEGT.

This clonotype occurred a few times. This sequence joins TRBV19 and TRBJ1-5; 9 bases map to TRBD1. The junction had 4 bases not matched to a gene; V was cut back by 6 bases and J by 1 base. Germline V gene sequence: CDR1 LNHDA, CDR2 SQIVND (reference sequence). The CDR3 runs to 15 residues. This CDR3 reads CASRRTGVSNQPQHF. CDR3 in DNA: TGTGCCAGTAGGCGGACAGGGGTGAGCAATCAGCCCCAGCATTTT. The whole variable domain, remainder taken from reference TRBV19 and TRBJ1-5, is DGGITQSPKYLFRKEGQNVTLSCEQNLNHDAMYWYRQDPGQGLRLIYYSQIVNDFQKGDIAEGYSVSREKKESFPLTVTSAQKNPTAFYLCASRRTGVSNQPQHFGDGTRLSIL.

This clonotype occurred a few times. The germline gene is not matched at one end of the junction; a read error may be the cause. The chain recombines TRBV6-1 with TRBJ1-3; the D is unclear. CDR3 length: 15 amino acids. Germline CDR1 MNHNS, CDR2 SASEGT. CDR3 protein: CASSQNRKASNTIYF. As DNA, the CDR3 is TGTGCCAGCAGTCAAAATCGAAAGGCATCCAACACGATATATTTT.

The CDR3 sequence is CAISDRGSRGNEQFF. CDR3 DNA sequence: TGTGCCATCAGTGATAGAGGGAGCAGGGGGAATGAGCAGTTCTTC. The chain links TRBV10-3 to TRBJ2-1, with 7 bases aligning to TRBD1. Germline V lookup: CDR1 ENHRY, CDR2 SYGVKD. This CDR3 has 15 residues. Trimming at V came to 3 bases and at J to 7 bases, leaving 9 bases not matched to a gene.

There are a few counts of this clonotype. This sequence joins TRBV3-1 and TRBJ2-3, with D perhaps matching TRBD2 (6 bases). The CDR3 extends over 15 amino acids. The V gene lost 1 base and the J gene lost 0 bases, with 8 bases spanning the gap. Germline V gives CDR1 LGHDT, CDR2 YNNKEL (reference sequence). The CDR3 region has the DNA TGTGCCAGCAGCCAAGGACGGGAGAGCACAGATACGCAGTATTTT. It yields the protein CASSQGRESTDTQYF.

This sequence joins TRBV6-2 or TRBV6-3 and TRBJ2-5; 7 nucleotides match TRBD2. Germline V gene sequence: CDR1 MNHEY, CDR2 SVGEGT. V trimming: 5 bases; J trimming: 7 bases; junction bases outside the gene matches: 7. The CDR3 runs to 13 residues. The DNA of the CDR3 is TGTGCCAGCAGTAGGGGACTAAGCGGGACCCAGTACTTC. Translated: CASSRGLSGTQYF.

Only a few counts were recorded for this clonotype. This rearrangement joins TRBV2 to TRBJ1-6, with D possibly matching TRBD1 (6 bases). CDR1 and CDR2 from the germline V gene are SNHLY and FYNNEI. V gave up 4 bases and J gave up 9 bases, with 16 bases separating them. The CDR3 spans 15 residues. This chain's CDR3 is CASSVRGEIGSPLHF. Here the CDR3 DNA reads TGTGCCAGCAGTGTAAGGGGGGAGATTGGTTCACCCCTCCACTTT.

The V call is TRBV10-3, the J call TRBJ2-7, with a possible D match to TRBD1 (5 bases). Deletions cut 7 bases from V and 6 bases from J, with 10 bases between. The CDR3 sequence is 11 residues long. Germline-derived CDR1 and CDR2 are ENHRY and SYGVKD. The CDR3: CAINQGFEQYF. As DNA, the CDR3 is TGTGCCATCAACCAGGGTTTCGAGCAGTACTTC.

This clonotype was observed a handful of times. The chain uses TRBV7-9 and TRBJ2-1, with 11 nucleotides matching TRBD2. Germline V gene sequence: CDR1 SEHNR, CDR2 FQNEAQ (reference sequence). After removal of 3 bases from V and 5 bases from J, the junction contained 9 bases not matched to a gene. The CDR3 has 17 amino acids. This CDR3 is CASSLLLAGGPNNEQFF. The CDR3 coding sequence is TGTGCCAGCAGCTTGCTGTTAGCGGGGGGGCCGAACAATGAGCAGTTCTTC.

The V and J genes are TRBV12-3 or TRBV12-4 and TRBJ2-7, with D perhaps TRBD2 (6 bases). This CDR3 region has 13 residues. The V end was cut by 3 bases, the J end by 7 bases, with 13 bases between. CDR3 in amino acids: CASSFGGPWEQYF. The DNA for the CDR3 is TGTGCCAGCAGTTTCGGGGGTCCGTGGGAGCAGTACTTC.

This chain links TRBV4-3 with TRBJ2-6; possibly TRBD1 or TRBD2 for D (6 bases each). V was trimmed by 2 bases and J by 2 bases, leaving 10 bases between them. Germline V gene sequence: CDR1 LGHNA, CDR2 YSLEER. The CDR3 is 16 amino acids. The CDR3 nucleotides read TGCGCCAGCAGCCAATCGGGGGCGCCTGGGGCCAACGTCCTGACTTTC. This codes for CASSQSGAPGANVLTF.

This chain joins TRBV12-3 or TRBV12-4 and TRBJ2-2, with TRBD2 identical over 7 bases. V lost 4 bases, J lost 6 bases, and 11 bases stayed unmatched. This CDR3 is 16 amino acids long. The CDR3 DNA reads as TGTGCCAGCAGTTCCTTTGGACTAGTGGGGGCCGGGGAGCTGTTTTTT. It is translated as CASSSFGLVGAGELFF.

The table lists this clonotype with many counts. The chain joins TRBV7-2 to TRBJ2-5, with D uncertain. With 2 bases removed from V and 3 bases from J, the gap between germline ends came to 7 bases. The CDR3 covers 13 residues. Looked up from germline, CDR1 is SGHTA and CDR2 is FQGNSA. The CDR3 protein is CASSLSWEETQYF. The DNA of the CDR3 is TGTGCCAGCAGCTTAAGTTGGGAAGAGACCCAGTACTTC.

In the case of this clonotype: One end of the junction is discordant with germline, which a read error may explain. The chain couples TRBV7-3 to TRBJ2-2, with D unclear. CDR1 and CDR2 (germline): SGHTA, FQGTGA. The CDR3 is made up of 14 amino acids. In nucleotides, the CDR3 is TGTGCCAGCAGCCTAACCTTGACCACCGGGGAGCTGTTTTTT. Its protein is CASSLTLTTGELFF.

The chain combines TRBV12-3 or TRBV12-4 with TRBJ1-1; no clear D. This CDR3 is 12 amino acids long. Trimming took 4 bases from V and 7 from J, leaving 10 bases between them. The CDR3 is CASSYQGFEAFF. The CDR3 DNA follows: TGTGCCAGCAGTTATCAAGGATTTGAAGCTTTCTTT.

In this sample, this clonotype turned up a few times. This chain connects TRBV6-5 to TRBJ1-2; D ambiguous. V lost 4 bases and J 8 bases, leaving 23 bases between the germline ends. The CDR3 covers 16 residues. Per germline, CDR1 MNHEY and CDR2 SVGAGI. The CDR3 reads CASSFASLGPQAGYTF. The CDR3 bases are TGTGCCAGCAGTTTTGCCTCCCTTGGGCCTCAGGCCGGCTACACCTTC.